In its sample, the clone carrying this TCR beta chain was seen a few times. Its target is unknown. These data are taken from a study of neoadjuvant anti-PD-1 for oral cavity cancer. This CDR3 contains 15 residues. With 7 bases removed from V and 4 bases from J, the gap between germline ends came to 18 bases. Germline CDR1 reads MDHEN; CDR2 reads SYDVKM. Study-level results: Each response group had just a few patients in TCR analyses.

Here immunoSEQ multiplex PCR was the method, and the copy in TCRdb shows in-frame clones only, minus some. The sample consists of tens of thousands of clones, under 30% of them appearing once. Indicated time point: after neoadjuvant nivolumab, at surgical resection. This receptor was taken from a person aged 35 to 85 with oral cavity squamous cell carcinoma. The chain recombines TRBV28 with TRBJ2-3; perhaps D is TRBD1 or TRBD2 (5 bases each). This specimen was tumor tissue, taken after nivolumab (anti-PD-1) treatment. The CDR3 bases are TGTGCCAGCACCTCCCGGGGCCTTGCACCAGATACGCAGTATTTT. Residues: CASTSRGLAPDTQYF.